The 28 T cell receptor beta chains presented below share a single source sample, sequenced in a study of beta chain features in type 1 diabetes. Isolated RNA was reverse transcribed in full, so expressed TCRB transcripts were sequenced. Clones were read by immunoSEQ multiplex PCR, and TCRdb kept only the in-frame ones, dropping some. Altogether around 150,000 clones are present, 6% to 7.5% being singletons, with the ten largest covering more than 1.1%. The sequenced sample was central memory CD4+ T cells from blood. The source is a woman aged 25-40 years in good health.

This clone was counted between two and nine times. The chain combines TRBV7-3 with TRBJ2-5; the match to TRBD2 covers 7 bases. J was trimmed by 5 bases and V by 1 base; bases with no gene match: 7. Germline-derived CDR1 and CDR2 are SGHTA and FQGTGA. The CDR3 covers 15 residues. The CDR3 spells CASSLRGTRGETQYF. The DNA of the CDR3 is TGTGCCAGCAGCTTAAGGGGTACGCGGGGGGAGACCCAGTACTTC.

This clone showed up many times. The chain recombines TRBV7-2 with TRBJ2-3; TRBD2 matches at 7 bases. The CDR3 covers 14 residues. V was clipped by 8 bases and J by 2 bases; unmatched bases: 7. Germline loops: CDR1 SGHTA, CDR2 FQGNSA. The CDR3 DNA sequence: TGTGCCAGCCAGAGGCGGGAGCCCACAGATACGCAGTATTTT. This gives the protein CASQRREPTDTQYF.

The chain carries TRBV4-2 and TRBJ1-4, with 7 bases that match TRBD1. V shed 4 bases, J shed 4 bases, and the junction held 6 bases outside the gene matches. CDR1 and CDR2 from the germline V gene are LGHNA and YNFKEQ. The CDR3 sequence is 15 residues long. The DNA for the CDR3 is TGTGCCAGCAGCCCACGGGGACAGTATAATGAAAAACTGTTTTTT. It codes for CASSPRGQYNEKLFF.

This clone turned up a few times. The V call is TRBV7-9, the J call TRBJ2-5, with 7 positions matching TRBD2. Germline V gene data show CDR1 as SEHNR and CDR2 as FQNEAQ (reference sequence). Trimming took 3 bases from V and 5 from J; bases not matched to a gene: 9. The CDR3 extends over 15 amino acids. This CDR3 reads CASSLANARGETQYF. CDR3 nucleotides: TGTGCCAGCAGCTTGGCAAATGCGCGGGGGGAGACCCAGTACTTC.

This clone turned up a few times. The V call is TRBV19, the J call TRBJ2-3, with D possibly TRBD1 on 6 matching bases. V shed 1 base and J shed 0 bases, with 14 bases lying between them. Germline V gene data show CDR1 as LNHDA and CDR2 as SQIVND (reference sequence). There are 17 residues in the CDR3. The CDR3 DNA sequence: TGTGCCAGTAGTATAGGGGGCAGGGGATACAGCACAGATACGCAGTATTTT. Translation: CASSIGGRGYSTDTQYF. The whole variable domain, filled in from reference TRBV19 and TRBJ2-3, reads DGGITQSPKYLFRKEGQNVTLSCEQNLNHDAMYWYRQDPGQGLRLIYYSQIVNDFQKGDIAEGYSVSREKKESFPLTVTSAQKNPTAFYLCASSIGGRGYSTDTQYFGPGTRLTVL.

The V and J genes are TRBV4-3 and TRBJ2-7; 10 bases align to TRBD1. CDR1 LGHNA and CDR2 YSLEER come from the germline V gene. CDR3 length: 18 residues. V was clipped by 1 base and J by 5 bases; unmatched bases: 14. The CDR3 DNA reads as TGCGCCAGCAGCCAAGCCCCCATCGGGGACAGGGGTTTCAACGAGCAGTACTTC. It yields the protein CASSQAPIGDRGFNEQYF.

A few counts support this clone. The chain combines TRBV19 with TRBJ2-2, with D possibly being TRBD1 (5 bases). Trimming shortened V by 3 bases and J by 3 bases, and 11 bases separated the two germline ends. This CDR3 is built from 15 residues. Germline values: CDR1 LNHDA, CDR2 SQIVND (reference sequence). The CDR3 nucleotides read TGTGCCAGTAGTATTGCGTCAGGGTACACCGGGGAGCTGTTTTTT. This translates into CASSIASGYTGELFF.

The chain uses TRBV7-9 and TRBJ2-1, with a weak D call TRBD2 (6 bases). Trimming stripped 0 bases from V and 7 bases from J, with 13 bases between. This CDR3 is built from 15 residues. CDR1 and CDR2 (germline): SEHNR, FQNEAQ (reference sequence). This CDR3 is CASSLAWGTQNEQFF. In DNA, the CDR3 is TGTGCCAGCAGCTTAGCGTGGGGGACTCAAAATGAGCAGTTCTTC. Full variable domain (missing parts from reference TRBV7-9 and TRBJ2-1): DTGVSQNPRHKITKRGQNVTFRCDPISEHNRLYWYRQTLGQGPEFLTYFQNEAQLEKSRLLSDRFSAERPKGSFSTLEIQRTEQGDSAMYLCASSLAWGTQNEQFFGPGTRLTVL.

The chain joins TRBV10-3 to TRBJ2-3; 13 bases are shared with TRBD2. The CDR3 sequence is 14 residues long. Germline loops: CDR1 ENHRY, CDR2 SYGVKD. V gave up 6 bases and J gave up 4 bases; unmatched junction bases: 1. The CDR3 bases are TGTGCCATCAGGACTAGCGGGAGGTCAGATACGCAGTATTTT. It is translated as CAIRTSGRSDTQYF.

The chain has TRBV27 and TRBJ2-2; weak D call: TRBD1 (6 bases). CDR1 is MNHEY, CDR2 SMNVEV, per germline (reference sequence). The ends were cut back, 3 bases at V and 7 bases at J, with 15 bases in the middle. This CDR3 comprises 15 residues. This CDR3 is CASSFYREKGGELFF. CDR3 coding DNA: TGTGCCAGCAGTTTTTACAGGGAAAAGGGCGGGGAGCTGTTTTTT.

This clone occurred many times. The genes are TRBV18 and TRBJ2-6, with a weak D call TRBD1 (6 bases). Germline CDR1 KGHSH, CDR2 LQKENI. This CDR3 spans 18 amino acids. V was clipped by 3 bases and J by 0 bases, with 15 bases between them. This CDR3 reads CASSPRSGDFSGANVLTF. The CDR3 DNA reads as TGTGCCAGCTCACCCAGGTCAGGGGATTTCTCTGGGGCCAACGTCCTGACTTTC.

The rearrangement joins TRBV2 to TRBJ1-2; tentative D call: TRBD1 (5 bases). CDR3 length: 13 residues. Between the trimmed V and J ends, which lost 11 bases and 7 bases, there was a span of 20 bases. From germline, CDR1 is SNHLY and CDR2 FYNNEI. Here the CDR3 reads CAGRQGDFGGYTF. Here the CDR3 DNA reads TGTGCCGGAAGGCAGGGTGATTTCGGTGGCTACACCTTC.

The chain is built from TRBV2 and TRBJ2-7, with D tentatively TRBD2 (6 bases). Trimming stripped 8 bases from V and 3 bases from J, with 14 bases between. This CDR3 has 13 amino acids. Germline V lookup: CDR1 SNHLY, CDR2 FYNNEI. The DNA of the CDR3 is TGTGCCAGCTCAGGCGGGGCCTACTACGAGCAGTACTTC. As protein: CASSGGAYYEQYF.

This clone has only a few counts. The rearrangement links TRBV7-2 to TRBJ2-5, with 10 bases matching TRBD1. Per the germline V gene, CDR1 is SGHTA and CDR2 is FQGNSA. V gave up 5 bases and J gave up 6 bases; unmatched junction bases: 9. The CDR3 contains 15 residues. The CDR3 nucleotides are TGTGCCAGCAGCCTTGACAGGGGGCTTAGCAAGACCCAGTACTTC. This codes for CASSLDRGLSKTQYF.

The chain carries TRBV7-2 and TRBJ2-7; D is ambiguous. V lost 5 bases and J 6 bases, leaving 11 bases between the germline ends. Germline assignment: CDR1 SGHTA and CDR2 FQGNSA. The CDR3 has 12 amino acids. CDR3 nucleotide sequence: TGTGCCAGCAGCATGAGAGTTGGCGAGCAGTACTTC. The encoded protein is CASSMRVGEQYF.

The chain couples TRBV7-2 to TRBJ1-3, with a possible D match to TRBD1 (5 bases). CDR3 size: 18 residues. The germline V and J ends were trimmed by 5 bases and 0 bases, with 20 bases remaining between them. Per germline, CDR1 SGHTA and CDR2 FQGNSA. The CDR3 DNA is TGTGCCAGCAGCCCTATGGGGGGACCGCAGAGCTCTGGAAACACCATATATTTT. Its protein product is CASSPMGGPQSSGNTIYF.

This clone was seen more than once but under ten times. This chain connects TRBV7-2 to TRBJ1-1, with TRBD1 matching over 8 bases. Per the germline V gene, CDR1 is SGHTA and CDR2 is FQGNSA. V shed 6 bases, J shed 11 bases, and the junction held 14 bases outside the gene matches. The CDR3 contains 14 residues. In DNA, the CDR3 is TGTGCCAGCAGGGTCGACAGGGGAGCGTTGAAGGCTTTCTTT. Encoded protein: CASRVDRGALKAFF.

This rearrangement joins TRBV2 to TRBJ2-1; 7 bases align to TRBD2. CDR3 size: 13 residues. Germline V CDR1 and CDR2: SNHLY, FYNNEI. The trim removed 7 bases at V and 7 bases at J, leaving 7 bases unmatched. In nucleotides, the CDR3 is TGTGCCAGCAACTGGGTAGCGGGTAATGAGCAGTTCTTC. Protein product: CASNWVAGNEQFF.

A few counts support this clone. The V gene is TRBV18, the J gene TRBJ1-1, with 8 bases lining up with TRBD1. J was trimmed by 8 bases and V by 5 bases; bases with no gene match: 13. There are 15 residues in the CDR3. CDR1 and CDR2 from the germline V gene are KGHSH and LQKENI. CDR3 DNA: TGTGCCAGCTCAGCCTCTTCAGGGGGCTGGGGGGAAGCTTTCTTT. Its translation is CASSASSGGWGEAFF.

This clone was counted a few times. The chain uses TRBV7-9 and TRBJ2-7; 8 positions match TRBD2. The CDR3 loop spans 14 amino acids. Germline V gives CDR1 SEHNR, CDR2 FQNEAQ (reference sequence). V lost 5 bases and J lost 3; bases outside the gene matches: 6. The CDR3: CASSPGLAIYEQYF. The CDR3 bases are TGTGCCAGCAGCCCCGGACTAGCCATCTACGAGCAGTACTTC.

The chain couples TRBV7-2 to TRBJ2-7, with D maybe TRBD2 (5 bases). Trimming removed 1 base at V and 7 bases at J, with 14 bases between. CDR3 length equals 14 residues. Looked up from germline, CDR1 is SGHTA and CDR2 is FQGNSA. CDR3 DNA sequence: TGTGCCAGCAGCTTAGGACTAAGCGACTCGGAGCAGTACTTC. It is translated as CASSLGLSDSEQYF.

This clone was counted ten times or more. One junction end disagrees with the germline gene, perhaps due to a read error. The rearrangement joins TRBV29-1 to TRBJ1-1, with D possibly being TRBD1 (6 bases). CDR1 and CDR2 from the germline V gene are SQVTM and ANQGSEA. This CDR3 spans 13 amino acids. CDR3 coding DNA: TGCAGCGCTGAAGGACAGCCGAACACTGAAGCTTTCTTT. This gives the protein CSAEGQPNTEAFF. The whole variable domain, filled in from reference TRBV29-1 and TRBJ1-1, reads SAVISQKPSRDICQRGTSLTIQCQVDSQVTMMFWYRQQPGQSLTLIATANQGSEATYESGFVIDKFPISRPNLTFSTLTVSNMSPEDSSIYLCSAEGQPNTEAFFGQGTRLTVV.

The CDR3 DNA follows: TGTGCCAGCAGTCGGACAGGGGGCGGTACGTCCTCCGGGGAGCTGTTTTTT. Translation gives CASSRTGGGTSSGELFF. This chain links TRBV9 with TRBJ2-2; 11 nucleotides align to TRBD1. V dropped 5 bases and J dropped 6; count of bases not matched to a gene: 12. CDR3 length: 17 residues. Germline-derived CDR1 and CDR2 are SGDLS and YYNGEE.

This clone was counted a few times. The gene calls are TRBV7-2 and TRBJ1-5; D not resolved. V was clipped by 5 bases and J by 5 bases, with 16 bases between them. CDR3 length: 15 residues. The germline CDR1 and CDR2 sequences are SGHTA and FQGNSA. The CDR3 reads CASSPQLGRDQPQHF. CDR3 bases: TGTGCCAGCAGCCCCCAGCTAGGGCGGGATCAGCCCCAGCATTTT. The variable domain in full, completed from reference TRBV7-2 and TRBJ1-5, reads GAGVSQSPSNKVTEKGKDVELRCDPISGHTALYWYRQSLGQGLEFLIYFQGNSAPDKSGLPSDRFSAERTGGSVSTLTIQRTQQEDSAVYLCASSPQLGRDQPQHFGDGTRLSIL.

V and J are TRBV5-1 and TRBJ2-5, with TRBD1 matching over 7 bases. The CDR3 runs to 14 residues. Trimming removed 2 bases from V and 1 base from J; junction bases left unmatched: 2. Germline CDR1 reads SGHRS; CDR2 reads YFSETQ. The CDR3 loop reads CASSLQGTQETQYF. CDR3 coding DNA: TGCGCCAGCAGCTTACAGGGGACCCAAGAGACCCAGTACTTC.

V is TRBV18 and J is TRBJ2-1, with 11 bases aligning to TRBD2. The CDR3 contains 18 residues. Per germline, CDR1 KGHSH and CDR2 LQKENI. J gave up 3 bases and V 3 bases, and 10 bases lay outside the gene matches. The CDR3 bases are TGTGCCAGCTCACCTCAAACTAGCGGGAGTTCAGGCTACAATGAGCAGTTCTTC. Amino acid sequence: CASSPQTSGSSGYNEQFF.

The chain has TRBV7-2 and TRBJ2-1; tentative D call: TRBD2 (5 bases). The CDR3 length is 15 residues. V was shortened by 5 bases and J by 7 bases, with 18 bases between the two germline ends. The germline V gene encodes CDR1 SGHTA and CDR2 FQGNSA. The CDR3 DNA sequence: TGTGCCAGCAGCGCGGACTCTTATAGTGTTAATGAGCAGTTCTTC. It is translated as CASSADSYSVNEQFF.

This clone was detected a few times. This chain connects TRBV28 to TRBJ2-1, with 7 bases that match TRBD1. V lost 2 bases, J lost 3 bases, and 10 bases stayed unmatched. The CDR3 sequence is 17 residues long. Germline V CDR1 and CDR2: MDHEN, SYDVKM. The CDR3 spells CASSLDLTGLIYNEQFF. The DNA of the CDR3 is TGTGCCAGCAGTTTAGACCTGACAGGGCTTATCTACAATGAGCAGTTCTTC.